The T cell receptor beta chain described here comes from a study of cytomegalovirus exposure and HLA in healthy donors. Study at large: For the approximately 420 genotyped donors, roughly 80% fell within the Caucasian-associated ancestry cluster.

Primers: 60 Vbeta forward and 13 Jbeta reverse. Profiled with immunoSEQ multiplex PCR; TCRdb holds only in-frame clones, not every one. Here the sample spans 150,000 to 200,000 clones, 81% being singletons. Broader study findings: Earlier analysis looked at TCR beta V segments, and most were productive about 90% or about 30% of the time. More clonal expansion characterized HLA-associated TCR beta chains than equally common others in a later analysis.

Remarks on this clone: Its antigen is not known.

This TCR was sampled from a man in his late teens or twenties in good health and CMV-seronegative. The sequenced sample consisted of PBMCs.

DNA for the CDR3: TGTGCCAGCAGGGGCCGGGACAGGGCCTACGAGCAGTACTTC. Its translation: CASRGRDRAYEQYF. The V gene is TRBV7-8, the J gene TRBJ2-7, with 9 bases fitting TRBD1. The V segment lost 6 bases and the J segment 2 bases; nucleotides outside the gene matches: 5. The CDR3 is made up of 14 amino acids. Germline loops: CDR1 SGHVS, CDR2 FQNEAQ.